These T cell receptor beta chains were read from a single sample in a study of blood T cell repertoires in COVID-19. Assay: immunoSEQ multiplex PCR; the TCRdb copy retains only in-frame clones and omits some. The table records over 200,000 clones, 88% of them present only once. The sequenced sample was peripheral blood. These receptor sequences come from a woman in her thirties with acute or convalescent COVID-19. Both conserved end residues are part of each CDR3. Each record gives: J gene, D gene, CDR3 length, clone size, V gene, CDR3 DNA, CDR3 protein. The D gene is left open where the match is weak. The size entry is marked missing in some rows and otherwise reads once, few, many or a size class.

TRBJ1-6 TRBD1 14 NA TRBV19 TGTGCCAGTAGTAGGGGACAGGGAAGCTCACCCCTCCACTTT CASSRGQGSSPLHF
TRBJ2-7 NA 14 NA TRBV7-5 TGTGCCAGAAGCTTAAGGGACAGGGCCTACGAGCAGTACTTC CARSLRDRAYEQYF
TRBJ2-3 NA 12 NA TRBV24-1 TGTGCCACCAGTGCGTCGGCGGGTACGCAGTATTTT CATSASAGTQYF
TRBJ2-1 TRBD2 15 NA TRBV6-2/TRBV6-3 TGTGCCAGCAGTTACAGGCTAGCGGTGAACAATGAGCAGTTCTTC CASSYRLAVNNEQFF
TRBJ2-3 NA 16 NA TRBV9 TGTGCCAGCAACAACCCTGCAGGCCTGGTTCCAGATACGCAGTATTTT CASNNPAGLVPDTQYF
TRBJ2-7 NA 14 NA TRBV5-4 TGTGCCAGCAGCTTGAGGGGTGTGGGATACGAGCAGTACTTC CASSLRGVGYEQYF
TRBJ1-6 NA 16 NA TRBV3-1/TRBV3-2 TGTGCCAGCAGCCAAGTAGGGGGGGCTAGTAATTCACCCCTCCACTTT CASSQVGGASNSPLHF
TRBJ2-7 NA 14 NA TRBV5-1 TGCGCCAGCAGCCTCGACCCTCGTCGGGGCGAGCAGTACTTC CASSLDPRRGEQYF
TRBJ1-1 NA 15 NA TRBV5-6 TGTGCCAGCAGCTTGTTAGCCACAGGTAACACTGAAGCTTTCTTT CASSLLATGNTEAFF
TRBJ2-5 NA 13 once TRBV3-1/TRBV3-2 TGTGCCAGCAGCCAAGGCAGGGAAGAGACCCAGTACTTC CASSQGREETQYF
TRBJ1-5 TRBD1 18 NA TRBV19 TGTGCCAGTAGTACCCGGACAGGGGGTGGGAGTAACAATCAGCCCCAGCATTTT CASSTRTGGGSNNQPQHF
TRBJ2-1 TRBD2 14 once TRBV3-1/TRBV3-2 TGTGCCAGCAGCTACGGACTAGCGAACAATGAGCAGTTCTTC CASSYGLANNEQFF
TRBJ2-3 TRBD2 15 NA TRBV11-3 TGTGCCAGCAAGTCCGGGACGGCGGGGGCAGATACGCAGTATTTT CASKSGTAGADTQYF
TRBJ2-7 TRBD1 16 once TRBV19 TGTGCCAGTAGTCATGGGACAGGGACGTTCTCAGGCGAGCAGTACTTC CASSHGTGTFSGEQYF
TRBJ2-1 NA 14 NA TRBV5-1 TGCGCCAGCAGCTTCGCTATTACCTACAATGAGCAGTTCTTC CASSFAITYNEQFF
TRBJ2-7 TRBD2 15 NA TRBV30 TGTGCCTGGAGTACAGTAGCGGGCGGCTCCTACGAGCAGTACTTC CAWSTVAGGSYEQYF
TRBJ1-2 TRBD1 16 NA TRBV5-1 TGCGCCAGCAGCTTGGAACTGGACAGGGGCTTCTATGGCTACACCTTC CASSLELDRGFYGYTF
TRBJ1-3 NA 15 NA TRBV5-1 TGCGCCAGCAGCCCCGACCAGGGTAATAGAAACACCATATATTTT CASSPDQGNRNTIYF
TRBJ1-1 TRBD1 16 NA TRBV10-3 TGTGCCATCAGTTCTGAGAGGGGACAGGGGGGCACTGAAGCTTTCTTT CAISSERGQGGTEAFF
TRBJ1-5 NA 14 NA TRBV6-1 TGTGCCAGCACACAGGACATCTTAAATCAGCCCCAGCATTTT CASTQDILNQPQHF
TRBJ1-1 NA 15 NA TRBV7-2 TGTGCCAGCAGCTTACACGGCAGGGTAAACACTGAAGCTTTCTTT CASSLHGRVNTEAFF
TRBJ1-6 NA 16 NA TRBV4-3 TGCGCCAGCAGCGGCCGGGAGGGGGTAAATAATTCACCCCTCCACTTT CASSGREGVNNSPLHF
TRBJ2-2 TRBD2 16 NA TRBV9 TGTGCCAGCAGCGTAGTCCTAGCGGGCGACACCGGGGAGCTGTTTTTT CASSVVLAGDTGELFF
TRBJ2-7 NA 12 NA TRBV3-1/TRBV3-2 TGTGCCAGCGGGGGCGGTAGTTACGAGCAGTACTTC CASGGGSYEQYF
TRBJ2-1 TRBD2 15 NA TRBV30 TGTGCCTGGAGTGCCGGGACTAGCGGGAGCAATGAGCAGTTCTTC CAWSAGTSGSNEQFF
TRBJ1-4 NA 14 NA TRBV5-1 TGCGCCAGCAGCTTGGGGCCCCCTGATGAAAAACTGTTTTTT CASSLGPPDEKLFF